This T cell receptor beta chain was identified in a study of cytomegalovirus exposure and HLA in healthy donors. Study information: Earlier, 95 million to 120 million unique TCR beta sequences were recovered from some 200 million T cells by an analysis.

Vbeta (60) and Jbeta (13) primers were used in the PCR. The data were produced by immunoSEQ multiplex PCR, yet TCRdb's version contains in-frame clones alone and is incomplete. The sample includes about 96,000 clones, approximately 75% of them seen just once. With 4 bases clipped from V and 7 bases from J, the junction kept 11 bases outside the gene matches. CDR1 SGHNT and CDR2 YYREEE come from the germline V gene (reference sequence). The length of the CDR3 is 16 residues. Study-level points and caveats: Overall, approximately 150 TCR beta chains were annotated as cytomegalovirus-associated.

Details on this clone: Its antigen is as yet unknown.

Sequences were obtained from PBMCs. The V and J genes are TRBV5-4 and TRBJ1-6, with TRBD1 matching over 7 bases. The sequence derives from a woman in her seventies in good health and CMV-seropositive. The CDR3 reads CASSQGQPKGNSPLHF. DNA of the CDR3: TGTGCCAGCAGCCAGGGACAGCCGAAAGGGAATTCACCCCTCCACTTT.